These 26 T cell receptor beta chains originate from one sample sequenced in a study of T cell responses to AZD1222 COVID-19 vaccine. The table came from immunoSEQ multiplex PCR; TCRdb's copy has only in-frame clones and leaves some out. Counted here are about 130,000 clones, around 85% occurring once; the ten biggest clones make up approximately 1.7%. The sample in question was peripheral blood, obtained on day 0 of AZD1222 vaccination. These receptors were collected from an adult in good health.

J is TRBJ2-1 and V is TRBV25-1; perhaps TRBD2 as D (5 bases). The CDR3 covers 16 residues. Between the trimmed V and J ends, which lost 4 bases and 0 bases, there was a span of 13 bases. Germline V gives CDR1 MGHDK, CDR2 SYGVNS. The CDR3 reads CASSGQRKSSYNEQFF. In DNA, the CDR3 is TGTGCCAGCAGTGGGCAGCGGAAAAGCTCCTACAATGAGCAGTTCTTC.

This clone has a handful of counts. The rearrangement links TRBV27 to TRBJ1-2; no reliable D call. Germline V lookup: CDR1 MNHEY, CDR2 SMNVEV (reference sequence). V was trimmed by 3 bases and J by 1 base, leaving 12 bases between them. The CDR3 spans 15 residues. The CDR3 here is CASSFLGYLNYGYTF. The CDR3, as DNA: TGTGCCAGCAGTTTCCTAGGCTACCTTAACTATGGCTACACCTTC.

The rearrangement uses TRBV12-3 or TRBV12-4 and TRBJ2-3; D not resolved. The V end lost 5 bases, the J end lost 2 bases, and 5 bases lay between the germline ends. This CDR3 has 12 residues. CDR3 bases: TGTGCCAGCAGTCGAATCACAGATACGCAGTATTTT. Translation gives CASSRITDTQYF.

J is TRBJ1-5 and V is TRBV2; D is perhaps TRBD1 (6 bases). The CDR3 runs 17 residues. Germline CDR1 is SNHLY and CDR2 is FYNNEI. V gave up 3 bases and J gave up 5 bases, with 20 bases separating them. CDR3 coding DNA: TGTGCCAGCAGTGATGGGGAGGGGGTGAGGTCGTATCAGCCCCAGCATTTT. This encodes CASSDGEGVRSYQPQHF.

V gene TRBV3-1 (or the pseudogene TRBV3-2) combines with J gene TRBJ1-2; TRBD1 is a possible D gene (5 bases). Trimming removed 4 bases from V and 4 bases from J, with 13 bases in between. The V gene's germline CDR1 is LGHDT and CDR2 YNNKEL (reference sequence). The CDR3 is 14 residues long. Here the CDR3 DNA reads TGTGCCAGCAGCCCCGCCCGGGGGGTCTATGGCTACACCTTC. This codes for CASSPARGVYGYTF.

In this sample, this clone turned up a few times. The chain joins TRBV29-1 to TRBJ2-7; D is possibly TRBD1 (6 bases). V dropped 7 bases and J dropped 8 bases, with 18 bases sitting between them. Germline values: CDR1 SQVTM, CDR2 ANQGSEA. This CDR3 spans 12 amino acids. CDR3 in DNA: TGCAGCGGGGGGCAGGGCTCCGACAAGCAGTACTTC. Its protein is CSGGQGSDKQYF.

The CDR3 DNA follows: TGTGCCAGCAGCTTAAGTCCAGGGAGCTCCTACGAGCAGTACTTC. It codes for CASSLSPGSSYEQYF. The J gene is TRBJ2-7, the V gene TRBV11-2, with D perhaps being TRBD1 or TRBD2 (5 bases each). Germline CDR1 SGHAT, CDR2 FQNNGV. This CDR3 comprises 15 residues. Trimming shortened V by 2 bases and J by 0 bases, and 11 bases separated the two germline ends.

The genes are TRBV3-1 (or the pseudogene TRBV3-2) and TRBJ2-5; D gene unclear. Trimming removed 4 bases at V and 4 bases at J, with 19 bases between. CDR3 length equals 16 residues. Germline CDR1 and CDR2: LGHDT and YNNKEL (reference sequence). The DNA of the CDR3 is TGTGCCAGCAGCCGCTCAGGAACCCTGGTAGGAGAGACCCAGTACTTC. As protein: CASSRSGTLVGETQYF.

V is TRBV6-5 and J is TRBJ1-1; D not certain. The CDR3 totals 14 residues. V shed 2 bases and J shed 0 bases, with 7 bases lying between them. In germline, CDR1 is MNHEY, CDR2 SVGAGI. The CDR3 is CASSYGFVNTEAFF. The CDR3 coding sequence is TGTGCCAGCAGTTACGGTTTTGTGAACACTGAAGCTTTCTTT.

V gene TRBV19 combines with J gene TRBJ1-2; no clear D gene. V was trimmed by 2 bases and J by 3 bases, leaving 25 bases between them. The length of the CDR3 is 19 residues. The V gene's germline CDR1 is LNHDA and CDR2 SQIVND (reference sequence). The CDR3 nucleotides read TGTGCCAGTAGTATATATCTAAGTGGTCGGGCGGGCAGTGACTATGGCTACACCTTC. Translated: CASSIYLSGRAGSDYGYTF.

This chain connects TRBV12-3 or TRBV12-4 to TRBJ1-6, with a tentative D call TRBD1 (6 bases). The V end lost 4 bases, the J end lost 11 bases, and 9 bases lay between the germline ends. This CDR3 comprises 12 residues. The CDR3 nucleotides read TGTGCCAGCAGTTCAGGGGAGACACCCCTCCACTTT. It specifies CASSSGETPLHF.

This clone was recorded a few times. The chain recombines TRBV15 with TRBJ2-5; TRBD1 agrees at 7 bases. The CDR3 consists of 15 residues. CDR1 and CDR2 from the germline V gene are LNHNV and YYDKDF (reference sequence). The V and J ends lost 8 bases and 2 bases, in that order; junction bases with no gene match: 11. This CDR3 reads CATYAGTDIQETQYF. In DNA, the CDR3 is TGTGCCACCTACGCCGGGACAGATATTCAAGAGACCCAGTACTTC.

This clone has more than one count but fewer than ten. This chain uses TRBV10-1 with TRBJ2-7; maybe TRBD2 (7 bases). The length of the CDR3 is 13 residues. V was clipped by 4 bases and J by 6 bases, with 13 bases between them. Germline lookup yields CDR1 WNHNN and CDR2 SYGVQD (reference sequence). The CDR3 sequence is CASSVYREGEQYF. Written as DNA, the CDR3 is TGCGCCAGCAGTGTATACAGGGAGGGCGAGCAGTACTTC.

CDR3 sequence reads: CASSSSGSRNNEQFF. The CDR3 nucleotides read TGCGCCAGCAGCTCTAGCGGGAGTAGAAACAATGAGCAGTTCTTC. The chain uses TRBV5-1 and TRBJ2-1, with 10 nucleotides matching TRBD2. Looked up from germline, CDR1 is SGHRS and CDR2 is YFSETQ. Trimming took 3 bases from V and 5 from J; bases not matched to a gene: 5. CDR3 length: 15 residues.

The rearrangement links TRBV6-2 or TRBV6-3 to TRBJ2-2; maybe TRBD1 (7 bases). Germline V CDR1 and CDR2: MNHEY, SVGEGT. The CDR3 has 16 amino acids. Trimming shortened V by 0 bases and J by 3 bases, and 11 bases separated the two germline ends. The CDR3 protein is CASSYSTGRYTGELFF. The CDR3 DNA is TGTGCCAGCAGTTACTCGACAGGGAGGTACACCGGGGAGCTGTTTTTT.

The chain combines TRBV12-3 or TRBV12-4 with TRBJ1-2, with D uncertain. The CDR3 spans 12 residues. V was cut by 3 bases and J by 4 bases, with 6 bases left in between. The DNA for the CDR3 is TGTGCCAGCAGTTTCGGATTCTATGGCTACACCTTC. It is translated as CASSFGFYGYTF.

The rearrangement links TRBV24-1 to TRBJ2-5; 10 bases map to TRBD1. Losses at the gene ends were 9 bases for V and 5 bases for J; bases not matched to a gene: 11. This CDR3 has 15 amino acids. Per germline, CDR1 KGHDR and CDR2 SFDVKD. CDR3 sequence: CATSPQPGQGETQYF. The CDR3 DNA sequence: TGTGCCACCTCCCCCCAGCCGGGACAGGGGGAGACCCAGTACTTC.

The chain uses TRBV9 and TRBJ2-1, with D possibly TRBD2 on 5 matching bases. CDR1 is SGDLS and CDR2 is YYNGEE in the germline V gene. The CDR3 contains 15 residues. Trimming took off 1 base at V and 4 bases at J, with 12 bases between the two ends. This chain's CDR3 is CASSVLGGLYNEQFF. The DNA for the CDR3 is TGTGCCAGCAGCGTACTAGGCGGACTTTACAATGAGCAGTTCTTC.

The CDR3: CASSVGSGSYNEQFF. In DNA, the CDR3 is TGTGCCAGCAGCGTAGGTAGCGGGAGTTACAATGAGCAGTTCTTC. This chain connects TRBV9 to TRBJ2-1, with TRBD2 identical over 9 bases. V lost 0 bases to trimming and J lost 4 bases; unmatched junction nucleotides: 2. The CDR3 loop spans 15 amino acids. Looked up from germline, CDR1 is SGDLS and CDR2 is YYNGEE.

J is TRBJ1-1 and V is TRBV6-5; 8 positions agree with TRBD1. The V and J ends lost 8 bases and 3 bases, in that order; junction bases with no gene match: 5. CDR1 is MNHEY and CDR2 is SVGAGI in the germline V gene. CDR3 length equals 13 residues. CDR3 bases: TGTGCCAGCTTCGACAGGGGATACACTGAAGCTTTCTTT. This encodes CASFDRGYTEAFF.

Only one count was recorded for this clone. The V call is TRBV7-9, the J call TRBJ1-2; D gene uncertain. The CDR3 loop spans 13 amino acids. V lost 1 base and J lost 7, with 10 bases in between. Germline CDR1 SEHNR, CDR2 FQNEAQ (reference sequence). Here the CDR3 reads CASSLVGVGGYTF. CDR3 nucleotides: TGTGCCAGCAGCTTAGTTGGAGTCGGTGGCTACACCTTC.

The table lists this clone with a count of one. J is TRBJ2-1 and V is TRBV18, with TRBD2 as a possible D gene (5 bases). The CDR3 covers 14 residues. The V gene lost 0 bases and the J gene lost 4 bases, with 7 bases spanning the gap. Germline CDR1 and CDR2: KGHSH and LQKENI. The CDR3 spells CASSPPTTYNEQFF. DNA for the CDR3: TGTGCCAGCTCACCACCGACTACTTACAATGAGCAGTTCTTC.

The chain uses TRBV6-2 or TRBV6-3 and TRBJ1-5; 7 nucleotides match TRBD1. The CDR3 totals 16 residues. The V gene end was trimmed by 0 bases and the J gene end by 7 bases; junction bases not matched to a gene: 9. The germline V gene encodes CDR1 MNHEY and CDR2 SVGEGT. Written as DNA, the CDR3 is TGTGCCAGCAGTTACTCGAGGGGCGGCAGGGGGCAGCCCCAGCATTTT. Residues: CASSYSRGGRGQPQHF.

The chain couples TRBV29-1 to TRBJ2-1; no clear D. V gave up 1 base and J gave up 4 bases, with 23 bases separating them. The germline gives CDR1 SQVTM, CDR2 ANQGSEA. This CDR3 region has 18 residues. DNA of the CDR3: TGCAGCGTTGAAGTCTTAGATAAGATTCCAGCTGCATACAATGAGCAGTTCTTC. Protein: CSVEVLDKIPAAYNEQFF.

The chain combines TRBV18 with TRBJ2-7; 10 bases align to TRBD1. V shed 2 bases and J 2 bases; nucleotides not matched to a gene: 0. Germline assignment: CDR1 KGHSH and CDR2 LQKENI. The CDR3 covers 14 residues. The CDR3 protein is CASSPGTGAYEQYF. The CDR3 DNA reads TGTGCCAGCTCACCAGGGACAGGGGCCTACGAGCAGTACTTC.

The gene calls are TRBV5-1 and TRBJ1-5; 7 nucleotides line up with TRBD1. There are 16 residues in the CDR3. Germline lookup yields CDR1 SGHRS and CDR2 YFSETQ. V lost 5 bases, J lost 0 bases, and 8 bases stayed unmatched. The CDR3 coding sequence is TGCGCCAGCAGTCTTACAGGGGACCATAGCAATCAGCCCCAGCATTTT. Protein: CASSLTGDHSNQPQHF.